This T cell receptor (beta chain) was observed in a study of technical replicates of blood from several donors. Assay used: immunoSEQ multiplex PCR; TCRdb lists only in-frame clones, some missing. The table has fewer than 13,000 clones, roughly 94% seen once. J lost 5 bases, V lost 3 bases, and 2 bases had no gene match. CDR3 length: 14 residues. CDR1 MNHEY and CDR2 SMNVEV come from the germline V gene (reference sequence). The sequencing sample was made of PBMCs. This receptor was identified in a human donor in good health. V is TRBV27 and J is TRBJ1-5; 9 bases match TRBD1. CDR3 sequence reads: CASSFGQGHQPQHF. In DNA form, the CDR3 reads TGTGCCAGCAGTTTCGGACAGGGGCATCAGCCCCAGCATTTT.